Listed here are 3 T cell receptor beta chains from one sample, sequenced in a study of blood T cell repertoires in COVID-19. TCRdb's copy holds only in-frame clones and misses some; the assay was immunoSEQ multiplex PCR. The sample includes 100,000 to 150,000 clones, approximately 88% of them seen just once. The sequenced sample consisted of peripheral blood. Every receptor here comes from a middle-aged man with acute or convalescent COVID-19.

The J gene is TRBJ2-7, the V gene TRBV5-1; 11 bases fit TRBD2. The CDR3 length is 17 residues. After removal of 4 bases from V and 2 bases from J, the junction contained 11 bases not matched to a gene. The germline V gene encodes CDR1 SGHRS and CDR2 YFSETQ. For the CDR3, the DNA is TGCGCCAGCAGCCTGGGACTAGCGGACCCCGGGCCCTACGAGCAGTACTTC. Translated, it gives CASSLGLADPGPYEQYF. The whole variable domain, filled in from reference TRBV5-1 and TRBJ2-7, reads KAGVTQTPRYLIKTRGQQVTLSCSPISGHRSVSWYQQTPGQGLQFLFEYFSETQRNKGNFPGRFSGRQFSNSRSEMNVSTLELGDSALYLCASSLGLADPGPYEQYFGPGTRLTVT.

The chain combines TRBV28 with TRBJ2-5, with D possibly matching TRBD2 (6 bases). The CDR3 contains 15 residues. The germline V gene encodes CDR1 MDHEN and CDR2 SYDVKM. V gave up 10 bases and J gave up 2 bases, with 20 bases separating them. The CDR3 bases are TGTGCCATTAAGGGACTCCCCAAGGGGCAAGAGACCCAGTACTTC. Translating it yields CAIKGLPKGQETQYF.

The chain has TRBV7-9 and TRBJ1-1, with D uncertain. V lost 6 bases to trimming and J lost 4 bases, with 15 bases between them. There are 14 residues in the CDR3. Germline CDR1 reads SEHNR; CDR2 reads FQNEAQ (reference sequence). The chain's CDR3 is CASRLDSAGTEAFF. CDR3 in DNA: TGTGCCAGCAGACTCGACTCGGCGGGCACTGAAGCTTTCTTT.